This T cell receptor beta chain was found in a study of chemoradiotherapy in HPV16-positive cancers. The study's findings and limits: Functional assays defining HPV-specific T cells used only two HPV16-positive patients.

Details on this clone: Its antigen is still unknown.

Only in-frame clones appear in the TCRdb table, and some are missing; sequencing was by immunoSEQ multiplex PCR. The table records 20,000 or so clones, more than 70% of them present only once. The V and J ends lost 0 bases and 6 bases, in that order; junction bases with no gene match: 10. CDR3 length: 16 residues. CDR1 and CDR2 (germline): KGHSH, LQKENI. The clonotype originates from a human donor with HPV-associated anogenital cancer. This chain connects TRBV18 to TRBJ2-5; 7 bases agree with TRBD1. The material was blood, obtained from a patient who underwent chemoradiotherapy. The CDR3 DNA sequence: TGTGCCAGCTCACCACCTGAAGGGGGCGCTTTGAAGACCCAGTACTTC. This codes for CASSPPEGGALKTQYF.